The present T cell receptor (beta chain) was sequenced within a study of T-cell memory formation after mild COVID-19. TCRalpha and TCRbeta libraries used 5'RACE with constant-segment primers and UMIs. MiXCR was run by TCRdb on the 5' RACE reads, yielding one entry per CDR3 protein. The sample includes some 130,000 distinct CDR3 sequences, 17% of them seen just once. There are a few counts of this clonotype. Its antigen remains unknown. Germline V gives CDR1 LGHNA, CDR2 YSLEER. The CDR3 runs to 14 residues. The J segment lost 5 bases and the V segment lost 1 base, leaving 3 bases of the junction unmatched. Overall study findings and caveats: Shrinking CD4+ clones resided mostly in CM and EM, and CD8+ ones in EMRA. The SARS-CoV-2 specificity of second-wave clones reaching peak at day 37 remained unverified. Within pre-infection memory, some responding clones were found, suggesting cross-reactive memory joined.

The chain recombines TRBV4-3 with TRBJ2-5; 8 bases match TRBD1. The receptor's source is a young man who had mild COVID-19 (a few samples of this study predate the infection). Cell type and time point are not known. Sequenced material: PBMCs or a T cell subset sorted from them (not recorded which). The CDR3 nucleotides read TGCGCCAGCAGCCAAGGACAGGGGACTGAGACCCAGTACTTC. Protein: CASSQGQGTETQYF.